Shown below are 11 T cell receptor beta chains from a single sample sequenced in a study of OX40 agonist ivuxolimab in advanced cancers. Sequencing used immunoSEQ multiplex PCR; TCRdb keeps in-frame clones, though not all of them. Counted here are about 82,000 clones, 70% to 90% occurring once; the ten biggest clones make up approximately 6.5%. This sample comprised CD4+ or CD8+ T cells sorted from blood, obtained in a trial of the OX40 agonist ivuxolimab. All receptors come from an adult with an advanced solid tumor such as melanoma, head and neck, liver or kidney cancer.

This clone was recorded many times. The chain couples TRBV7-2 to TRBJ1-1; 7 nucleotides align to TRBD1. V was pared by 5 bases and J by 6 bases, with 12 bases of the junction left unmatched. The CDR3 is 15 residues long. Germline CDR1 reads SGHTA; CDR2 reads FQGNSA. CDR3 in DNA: TGTGCCAGCAGCGCACGACAGGGAGGGAAATCTGAAGCTTTCTTT. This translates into CASSARQGGKSEAFF.

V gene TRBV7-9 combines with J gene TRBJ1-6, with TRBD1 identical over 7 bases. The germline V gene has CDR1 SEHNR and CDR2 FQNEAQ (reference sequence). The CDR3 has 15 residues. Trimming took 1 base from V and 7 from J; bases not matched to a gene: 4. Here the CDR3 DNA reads TGTGCCAGCAGCTTAGTGGGGACAGAAAATTCACCCCTCCACTTT. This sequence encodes CASSLVGTENSPLHF.

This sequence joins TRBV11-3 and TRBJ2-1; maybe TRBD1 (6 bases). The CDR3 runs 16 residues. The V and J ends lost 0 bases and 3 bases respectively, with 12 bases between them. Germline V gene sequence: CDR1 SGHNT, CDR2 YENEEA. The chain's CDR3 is CASSLDGQGNYNEQFF. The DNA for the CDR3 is TGTGCCAGCAGCTTAGATGGGCAGGGGAACTACAATGAGCAGTTCTTC.

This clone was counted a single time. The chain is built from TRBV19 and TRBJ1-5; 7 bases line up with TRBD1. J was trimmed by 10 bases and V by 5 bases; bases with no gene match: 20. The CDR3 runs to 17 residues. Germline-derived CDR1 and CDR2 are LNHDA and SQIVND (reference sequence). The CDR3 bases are TGTGCCAGTAGTTCGACCGGGACAGCTATAGCAATCAGCCCCCAGCATTTT. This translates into CASSSTGTAIAISPQHF. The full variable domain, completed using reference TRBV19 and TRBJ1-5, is DGGITQSPKYLFRKEGQNVTLSCEQNLNHDAMYWYRQDPGQGLRLIYYSQIVNDFQKGDIAEGYSVSREKKESFPLTVTSAQKNPTAFYLCASSSTGTAIAISPQHFGDGTRLSIL.

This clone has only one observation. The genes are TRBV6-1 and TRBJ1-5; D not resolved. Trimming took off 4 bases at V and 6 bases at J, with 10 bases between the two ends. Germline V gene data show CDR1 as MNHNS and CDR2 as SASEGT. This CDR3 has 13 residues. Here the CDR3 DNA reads TGTGCCAGCAGTGTGGGTCTTCGTCAGCCCCAGCATTTT. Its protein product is CASSVGLRQPQHF.

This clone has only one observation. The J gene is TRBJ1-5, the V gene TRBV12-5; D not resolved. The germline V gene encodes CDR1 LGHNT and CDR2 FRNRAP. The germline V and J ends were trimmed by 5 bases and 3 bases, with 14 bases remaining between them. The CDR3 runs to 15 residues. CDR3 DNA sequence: TGTGCTAGTGGTCCCCTGGTGGGATACAATCAGCCCCAGCATTTT. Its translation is CASGPLVGYNQPQHF.

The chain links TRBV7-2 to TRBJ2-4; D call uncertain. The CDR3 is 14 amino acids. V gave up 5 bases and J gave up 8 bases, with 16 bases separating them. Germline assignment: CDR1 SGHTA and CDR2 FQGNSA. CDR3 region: CASSPSGGSYIQYF. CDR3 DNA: TGTGCCAGCAGCCCCTCGGGCGGCAGTTACATTCAGTACTTC.

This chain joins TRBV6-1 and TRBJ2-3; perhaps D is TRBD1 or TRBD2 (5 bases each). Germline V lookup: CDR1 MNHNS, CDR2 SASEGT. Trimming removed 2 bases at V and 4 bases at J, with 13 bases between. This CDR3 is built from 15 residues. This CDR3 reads CASSEQGGGSDTQYF. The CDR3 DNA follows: TGTGCCAGCAGTGAACAGGGTGGAGGATCAGATACGCAGTATTTT.

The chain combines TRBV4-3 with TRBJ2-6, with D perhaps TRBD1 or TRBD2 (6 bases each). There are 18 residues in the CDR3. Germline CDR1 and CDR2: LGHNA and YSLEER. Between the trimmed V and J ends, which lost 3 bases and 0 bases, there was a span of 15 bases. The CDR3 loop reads CASSHRVEGVSGANVLTF. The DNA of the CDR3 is TGCGCCAGCAGCCACCGGGTGGAGGGGGTCTCTGGGGCCAACGTCCTGACTTTC.

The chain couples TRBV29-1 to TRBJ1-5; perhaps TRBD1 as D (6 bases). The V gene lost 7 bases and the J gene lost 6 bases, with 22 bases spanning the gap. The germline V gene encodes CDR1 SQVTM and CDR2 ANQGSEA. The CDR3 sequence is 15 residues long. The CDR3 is CSALLTGKGRQPQHF. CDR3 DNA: TGCAGCGCCTTATTAACAGGGAAGGGACGTCAGCCCCAGCATTTT.

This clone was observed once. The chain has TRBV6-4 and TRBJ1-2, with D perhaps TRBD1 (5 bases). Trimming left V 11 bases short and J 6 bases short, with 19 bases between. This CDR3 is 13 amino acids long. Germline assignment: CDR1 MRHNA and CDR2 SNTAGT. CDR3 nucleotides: TGTGCCGGGGACGGCAGGTCCCTTGATGGCTACACCTTC. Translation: CAGDGRSLDGYTF.